This T cell receptor (beta chain) stems from a study of T cells after yellow fever vaccination. By 5'RACE template switching, TCR cDNA was produced, with a universal primer site and UMIs added in the process. TCRdb re-called the 5' RACE reads through MiXCR, storing one row per CDR3 protein. Of a few hundred thousand distinct CDR3 sequences listed, over 4.5% were seen once; the top ten hold 3% to 4%. This CDR3 spans 12 amino acids. The germline V gene encodes CDR1 SGHAT and CDR2 FQNNGV. Trimming took off 6 bases at V and 7 bases at J, with 10 bases between the two ends. This chain uses TRBV11-2 with TRBJ2-1; a weak D match, TRBD1 (5 bases). The sequences come from CD4+ T cells sorted from PBMCs, collected on the day of the yellow fever booster vaccination. The sequence was obtained from a man younger than 35 who received the YFV17D yellow fever vaccine. CDR3 residues: CASRTDTNEQFF. CDR3 nucleotides: TGTGCCAGCAGAACGGACACGAATGAGCAGTTCTTC.